Sequencing of this T cell receptor (beta chain) was carried out in a study of neurological immune-mediated disorders. Study-level results: While HTLV-1-associated myelopathy showed the greatest TCR clonal expansion, multiple sclerosis showed the least, falling below healthy controls.

5'RACE with 10-nucleotide random UMIs generated the cDNA. TCRdb reprocessed the 5' RACE reads with MiXCR, giving one entry per CDR3 protein. The sample has about 80,000 distinct CDR3 sequences, about 5.6% seen once. Germline CDR1 reads SEHNR; CDR2 reads FQNEAQ (reference sequence). The CDR3 length is 14 residues. V shed 5 bases, J shed 6 bases, and the junction held 9 bases outside the gene matches. Time point: longitudinal time-point 2. This clonotype was seen many times. Its antigen remains unknown. This receptor was obtained from a woman aged 55-69 years with multiple sclerosis. The chain recombines TRBV7-9 with TRBJ1-1; 7 bases align to TRBD1. Sequencing input: PBMCs. This CDR3 is CASSQRDRVAEAFF. CDR3 nucleotide sequence: TGTGCCAGCAGCCAGCGAGACAGGGTGGCTGAAGCTTTCTTT.